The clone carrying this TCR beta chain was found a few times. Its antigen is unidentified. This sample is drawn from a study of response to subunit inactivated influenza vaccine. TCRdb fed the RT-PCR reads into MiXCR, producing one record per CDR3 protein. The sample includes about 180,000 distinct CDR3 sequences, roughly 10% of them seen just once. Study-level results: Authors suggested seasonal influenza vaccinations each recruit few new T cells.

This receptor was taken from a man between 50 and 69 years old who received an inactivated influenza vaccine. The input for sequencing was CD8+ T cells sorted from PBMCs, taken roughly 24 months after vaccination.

CDR3 nucleotides: TGTGCCACCAGCAGAGACGGGACAGGGCTCTCCTACGAGCAGTACTTC. It codes for CATSRDGTGLSYEQYF. V is TRBV15 and J is TRBJ2-7, with TRBD1 identical over 9 bases. J was trimmed by 0 bases and V by 0 bases; bases with no gene match: 3. The CDR3 loop spans 16 amino acids. CDR1 is LNHNV, CDR2 YYDKDF, per germline (reference sequence).